The 28 T cell receptor beta chains below all came from one sample that was sequenced in a study of T cells in Graves' hyperthyroidism and ophthalmopathy (dated by TCRdb to the late 2010s). Receptors were amplified or captured by multiplex PCR. The sequencer listed for this sample is Illumina HiSeq 2000. The TCR beta CDR3 regions were amplified from the RNA transcripts. For the first round of RT-PCR on the TCR CDR3, the HTBI primer set was used together with the Qiagen OneStep RT-PCR kit. TCRdb cleaned the public reads at Q25 with fastp, built clones with MiXCR and kept in-frame beta chains. Entries that share a CDR3 protein sequence are merged under the most common genes and DNA. Across this sample there are roughly 700,000 distinct CDR3 sequences, with 35% seen only once. The top ten hold approximately 31% of the sample. The sample was blood. These receptors originate from a woman aged 40 to 55 with Graves' hyperthyroidism.

About this clonotype: A read error may explain this, as a much larger clone is one base away. The chain recombines TRBV29-1 with TRBJ1-2; 9 positions agree with TRBD1. The CDR3 loop spans 14 amino acids. CDR1 and CDR2 from the germline V gene are SQVTM and ANQGSEA. The CDR3 sequence: CSVSRDRVDYGYAF. CDR3 DNA sequence: TGCAGCGTGAGCCGGGACAGGGTGGACTATGGCTACGCCTTC.

The table lists this clonotype with a few counts. The chain joins TRBV7-9 to TRBJ1-4; 8 bases line up with TRBD1. Germline-derived CDR1 and CDR2 are SEHNR and FQNEAQ (reference sequence). This CDR3 has 14 residues. J was trimmed by 11 bases and V by 4 bases; bases with no gene match: 9. DNA of the CDR3: TGTGCCAGCAGCTCCAGGGGGCTCCTGGGGAAACTGTTTTTT. Translated, it gives CASSSRGLLGKLFF.

This clonotype was observed at least ten times. The rearrangement joins TRBV7-2 to TRBJ2-5; no clear D gene. The V end was cut by 5 bases, the J end by 7 bases, with 11 bases between. The length of the CDR3 is 12 residues. Germline CDR1 reads SGHTA; CDR2 reads FQGNSA. DNA for the CDR3: TGTGCCAGCAGCGAGCCTCTGGGGACCCAGTACTTC. Residues: CASSEPLGTQYF.

This clonotype was counted between two and nine times. The rearrangement uses TRBV11-3 and TRBJ2-5; either TRBD1 or TRBD2 may fit D (5 bases each). The CDR3 is 14 residues long. Germline lookup yields CDR1 SGHNT and CDR2 YENEEA. Trimming stripped 5 bases from V and 5 bases from J, with 15 bases between. In DNA form, the CDR3 reads TGTGCCAGCAGCCCTCGAAACGGGGCTGAGACCCAGTACTTC. Protein sequence: CASSPRNGAETQYF.

The genes are TRBV20-1 and TRBJ2-7; TRBD1 is a possible D gene (5 bases). Germline V gene data show CDR1 as DFQATT and CDR2 as SNEGSKA (reference sequence). V dropped 8 bases and J dropped 2 bases, with 13 bases sitting between them. This CDR3 is 12 amino acids long. DNA for the CDR3: TGCAGTCCAACGGCCAGGGCCTACGAGCAGTACTTC. It yields the protein CSPTARAYEQYF.

There are many counts of this clonotype. This rearrangement joins TRBV12-3 or TRBV12-4 to TRBJ1-2, with TRBD1 as a possible D gene (5 bases). The length of the CDR3 is 12 residues. Trimming removed 8 bases from V and 5 bases from J, with 12 bases in between. In nucleotides, the CDR3 is TGTGCCAGCCGCGGTGGGGCATATGGCTACACCTTC. As protein: CASRGGAYGYTF.

The V and J genes are TRBV7-9 and TRBJ2-3, with 11 bases that match TRBD2. The germline V gene encodes CDR1 SEHNR and CDR2 FQNEAQ (reference sequence). The CDR3 totals 16 residues. V trimming: 4 bases; J trimming: 2 bases; junction bases outside the gene matches: 5. The CDR3 bases are TGTGCCAGCAGCTGGACTAGCGGGTCTATCACAGATACGCAGTATTTT. Protein sequence: CASSWTSGSITDTQYF.

The rearrangement links TRBV10-2 to TRBJ1-2, with TRBD1 matching 9 bases. The V gene's germline CDR1 is WSHSY and CDR2 SAAADI. V was clipped by 7 bases and J by 5 bases; unmatched bases: 14. The CDR3 totals 16 residues. CDR3 residues: CASKRDRVGGGYGYTF. Written as DNA, the CDR3 is TGCGCCAGCAAGAGGGACAGGGTAGGAGGCGGTTATGGCTACACCTTC.

This clonotype was found many times. This sequence joins TRBV5-6 and TRBJ2-6, with 7 bases identical to TRBD1. This CDR3 is 16 amino acids long. Trimming at V came to 0 bases and at J to 2 bases, leaving 2 bases not matched to a gene. Germline loops: CDR1 SGHDT, CDR2 YYEEEE. The DNA for the CDR3 is TGTGCCAGCAGCTTGGTTCAGGGGGCTGGGGCCAACGTCCTGACTTTC. Protein: CASSLVQGAGANVLTF.

This clonotype was recorded a few times. This sequence may be a read error, since a much larger clone differs from it by one base. This chain uses TRBV19 with TRBJ1-1; D uncertain. Trimming took 9 bases from V and 1 from J, leaving 3 bases between them. Looked up from germline, CDR1 is LNHDA and CDR2 is SQIVND (reference sequence). There are 10 residues in the CDR3. As DNA, the CDR3 is TGTGCCAGCGAGAACACTGAAGCTTTCTTT. Translation gives CASENTEAFF.

This clonotype was recorded many times. V gene TRBV25-1 combines with J gene TRBJ1-2, with a tentative D call TRBD1 (6 bases). CDR3 size: 14 residues. Germline values: CDR1 MGHDK, CDR2 SYGVNS. V lost 4 bases and J lost 6, with 15 bases in between. This CDR3 reads CASSVRGQGDGYTF. In DNA form, the CDR3 reads TGTGCCAGCAGTGTGCGGGGGCAAGGGGATGGCTACACCTTC.

V gene TRBV5-8 combines with J gene TRBJ2-2; D tentatively reads TRBD1 or TRBD2 (5 bases each). Germline CDR1 reads SGHTS; CDR2 reads YDEGEE. Deletions cut 5 bases from V and 2 bases from J, with 19 bases between. The CDR3 runs 17 residues. The CDR3 region is CASSSAPGTTNTGELFF. Here the CDR3 DNA reads TGTGCCAGCAGTTCCGCTCCCGGGACGACTAACACCGGGGAGCTGTTTTTT. The full variable domain, rest sourced from reference TRBV5-8 and TRBJ2-2, is EAGVTQSPTHLIKTRGQQATLRCSPISGHTSVYWYQQALGLGLQFLLWYDEGEERNRGNFPPRFSGRQFPNYSSELNVNALELEDSALYLCASSSAPGTTNTGELFFGEGSRLTVL.

V gene TRBV7-2 combines with J gene TRBJ1-1; tentative D call: TRBD1 (5 bases). V was trimmed by 2 bases and J by 0 bases, leaving 13 bases between them. Per germline, CDR1 SGHTA and CDR2 FQGNSA. This CDR3 has 16 residues. CDR3 sequence (DNA): TGTGCCAGCAGCTTATTGGCAGGGCATATGAACACTGAAGCTTTCTTT. Protein product: CASSLLAGHMNTEAFF.

V and J are TRBV4-2 and TRBJ1-2, with 7 bases lining up with TRBD1. Germline CDR1 and CDR2: LGHNA and YNFKEQ. The ends lost 2 bases at V and 2 bases at J; junction bases unmatched: 5. The CDR3 is 15 amino acids. The CDR3 spells CASSQSLQGNYGYTF. In nucleotides, the CDR3 is TGTGCCAGCAGCCAATCACTACAGGGGAACTATGGCTACACCTTC.

The chain employs TRBV7-2 and TRBJ2-1; D remains unclear. Germline V gene sequence: CDR1 SGHTA, CDR2 FQGNSA. The CDR3 is 12 amino acids. V shed 1 base and J shed 6 bases, with 4 bases lying between them. The CDR3 reads CASSLGANEQFF. Here the CDR3 DNA reads TGTGCCAGCAGCTTAGGAGCCAATGAGCAGTTCTTC.

About this clonotype itself: Compared with germline, one end of the junction differs, possibly owing to a read error. This chain links TRBV9 with TRBJ1-1; 8 bases are shared with TRBD1. Germline assignment: CDR1 SGDLS and CDR2 YYNGEE. The CDR3 covers 15 residues. CDR3 bases: TGTGCCAGCAGCGTAAGCGGACAGGGCGACACTGAAGCTTCCTTT. This gives the protein CASSVSGQGDTEASF.

The rearrangement uses TRBV2 and TRBJ1-1; 9 bases line up with TRBD1. The CDR3 runs 14 residues. Germline CDR1 SNHLY, CDR2 FYNNEI. V shed 6 bases and J 7 bases; nucleotides not matched to a gene: 9. The CDR3 sequence: CASSPYRGQSEAFF. The CDR3 nucleotides are TGTGCCAGCAGCCCCTACAGGGGGCAAAGTGAAGCTTTCTTT.

This chain uses TRBV4-1 with TRBJ1-6, with 9 bases aligning to TRBD1. The V gene's germline CDR1 is MGHRA and CDR2 YSYEKL. The CDR3 runs to 19 residues. V dropped 0 bases and J dropped 9; count of bases not matched to a gene: 15. CDR3 loop: CASSQERSCEGTGCSPLHF. The CDR3 nucleotides are TGCGCCAGCAGCCAAGAAAGATCATGTGAAGGGACAGGGTGTTCACCCCTCCACTTT.

This clonotype was seen a single time. The chain couples TRBV10-3 to TRBJ2-2, with D tentatively TRBD2 (6 bases). Per germline, CDR1 ENHRY and CDR2 SYGVKD. CDR3 length: 15 residues. Trimming left V 0 bases short and J 5 bases short, with 10 bases between. The CDR3: CAISESGGRTGELFF. CDR3 sequence (DNA): TGTGCCATCAGTGAGTCGGGGGGAAGAACCGGGGAGCTGTTTTTT.

The chain uses TRBV29-1 and TRBJ2-3; D is tentatively TRBD1 or TRBD2 (5 bases each). The germline V and J ends were trimmed by 3 bases and 5 bases, with 18 bases remaining between them. Germline lookup yields CDR1 SQVTM and CDR2 ANQGSEA. There are 15 residues in the CDR3. The DNA for the CDR3 is TGCAGCGTTGAGGGGACCCCTAATAAAAGAGATACGCAGTATTTT. It specifies CSVEGTPNKRDTQYF.

This clonotype was picked up a small number of times. The chain is built from TRBV11-2 and TRBJ1-6; 8 nucleotides agree with TRBD1. V lost 0 bases, J lost 9 bases, and 10 bases stayed unmatched. CDR3 length: 17 residues. The germline gives CDR1 SGHAT, CDR2 FQNNGV. CDR3 DNA: TGTGCCAGCAGCTTAGACCCGGCAGGGGGCGCGGCTTCACCCCTCCACTTT. As protein: CASSLDPAGGAASPLHF. The entire variable domain, with the rest obtained from reference TRBV11-2 and TRBJ1-6, is as follows: EAGVAQSPRYKIIEKRQSVAFWCNPISGHATLYWYQQILGQGPKLLIQFQNNGVVDDSQLPKDRFSAERLKGVDSTLKIQPAKLEDSAVYLCASSLDPAGGAASPLHFGNGTRLTVT.

The sample holds a few counts of this clonotype. The V and J genes are TRBV5-5 and TRBJ2-7, with a possible D match to TRBD1 (6 bases). This CDR3 has 12 amino acids. V lost 4 bases, J lost 7 bases, and 12 bases lay in between. Germline lookup yields CDR1 SGHKS and CDR2 YYEKEE (reference sequence). Written as DNA, the CDR3 is TGTGCCAGCAGCGGACAGCTATGGGAGCAGTACTTC. Residues: CASSGQLWEQYF.

The chain joins TRBV4-1 to TRBJ1-4; D unresolved. Trimming took 1 base from V and 8 from J, leaving 8 bases between them. CDR3 size: 13 residues. From germline, CDR1 is MGHRA and CDR2 YSYEKL. The CDR3 loop reads CASSQGVVEKLFF. The CDR3 region has the DNA TGCGCCAGCAGCCAAGGGGTAGTGGAAAAACTGTTTTTT.

This clonotype was seen at least ten times. The chain recombines TRBV5-6 with TRBJ1-2, with D hard to call. There are 11 residues in the CDR3. The germline V gene has CDR1 SGHDT and CDR2 YYEEEE. Trimming removed 6 bases at V and 9 bases at J, with 12 bases between. The CDR3 sequence is CASTYAGSYTF. DNA for the CDR3: TGTGCCAGCACCTACGCGGGGAGCTACACCTTC.

This clonotype has just a few counts. The V gene is TRBV10-3, the J gene TRBJ1-6; 7 bases agree with TRBD1. This CDR3 is built from 16 residues. Germline lookup yields CDR1 ENHRY and CDR2 SYGVKD. After removal of 10 bases from V and 0 bases from J, the junction contained 9 bases not matched to a gene. The DNA for the CDR3 is TGTGCCAGCAGGGCGACAGGGAGCTCCTATAATTCACCCCTCCACTTT. This codes for CASRATGSSYNSPLHF.

This clonotype appeared many times. A junction end diverges from the germline sequence, so it may reflect a read error. The J gene is TRBJ1-1, the V gene TRBV24-1; TRBD1 is a possible D gene (6 bases). The germline V gene has CDR1 KGHDR and CDR2 SFDVKD. The CDR3 contains 12 residues. CDR3 sequence reads: CATGGLTAGWNF. In DNA, the CDR3 is TGTGCCACCGGGGGGCTAACCGCCGGTTGGAACTTT.

Regarding this clonotype: A much bigger clone sits one base away, suggesting this may be a read error. The chain links TRBV11-2 to TRBJ2-7, with D perhaps TRBD2 (6 bases). CDR3 length: 15 residues. CDR1 is SGHAT and CDR2 is FQNNGV in the germline V gene. With 1 base removed from V and 6 bases from J, the gap between germline ends came to 16 bases. The CDR3 region is CASSLVEGGSPEQYF. The CDR3 nucleotides read TGTGCCAGCAGCTTAGTGGAAGGAGGGTCCCCCGAGCAGTACTTC.

This chain links TRBV7-9 with TRBJ2-1; D unresolved. Germline-derived CDR1 and CDR2 are SEHNR and FQNEAQ (reference sequence). The V gene lost 8 bases and the J gene lost 9 bases, with 20 bases spanning the gap. This CDR3 is built from 14 residues. CDR3 in DNA: TGTGCCAGCGTGCTTCGGCCTAGGGATGGTGAGCAGTTCTTC. This gives the protein CASVLRPRDGEQFF. Combining the CDR3 with reference TRBV7-9 and TRBJ2-1 gives the whole variable domain DTGVSQNPRHKITKRGQNVTFRCDPISEHNRLYWYRQTLGQGPEFLTYFQNEAQLEKSRLLSDRFSAERPKGSFSTLEIQRTEQGDSAMYLCASVLRPRDGEQFFGPGTRLTVL.